Listed below are T cell receptor beta chains from one sample, sequenced in a study of early T cells in non-severe SARS-CoV-2 infection. TCRdb passed the 5' RACE reads through MiXCR, listing each CDR3 protein once. The sample carries some 30,000 distinct CDR3 sequences, about 8.2% recorded once. Material for sequencing was whole blood. These receptors all stem from an adult who was a healthcare worker with PCR-confirmed SARS-CoV-2 infection or an uninfected control (not recorded which). The CDR3 runs from the conserved cysteine through the conserved F or W. The order of the fields is J gene, D gene, clone size, V gene, CDR3 protein, CDR3 DNA. A D gene is named only where the DNA matches it firmly. Size is omitted from some rows. Given values are once, few, many or a class for expanded clones.

J: TRBJ1-4
D: TRBD1
size: many
V: TRBV7-2
CDR3: CASSMGTARREKLFF
DNA: TGTGCCAGCAGCATGGGGACAGCCCGGCGGGAAAAACTGTTTTTT

J: TRBJ2-1
D: NA
size: NA
V: TRBV5-1
CDR3: CASSSTQGNEQFF
DNA: TGCGCCAGCAGCTCGACACAGGGCAATGAGCAGTTCTTC

J: TRBJ2-5
D: NA
size: NA
V: TRBV7-2
CDR3: CASSLVPRLIRETQYF
DNA: TGTGCCAGCAGCTTAGTACCACGCTTGATCCGAGAGACCCAGTACTTC

J: TRBJ2-3
D: TRBD1
size: many
V: TRBV23-1
CDR3: CASSQRGDRGRTDTQYF
DNA: TGCGCCAGCAGTCAACGCGGGGACAGGGGGAGGACAGATACGCAGTATTTT

J: TRBJ2-2
D: NA
size: many
V: TRBV5-1
CDR3: CASSSNQIRETGELFF
DNA: TGCGCCAGCAGCTCGAACCAGATAAGGGAAACCGGGGAGCTGTTTTTT

J: TRBJ2-4
D: TRBD2
size: many
V: TRBV7-2
CDR3: CASSFWEASGASQYF
DNA: TGTGCCAGCAGCTTCTGGGAGGCTAGCGGGGCCAGTCAGTACTTC

J: TRBJ1-1
D: NA
size: few
V: TRBV11-3
CDR3: CASSFGPDGEAEAFF
DNA: TGTGCCAGCAGCTTTGGCCCCGACGGGGAGGCTGAAGCTTTCTTT

J: TRBJ2-5
D: NA
size: many
V: TRBV18
CDR3: CASSRGLFQETQYF
DNA: TGTGCCAGCTCCCGGGGGCTTTTCCAAGAGACCCAGTACTTC

J: TRBJ2-1
D: NA
size: many
V: TRBV10-3
CDR3: CAISDGVDEQFF
DNA: TGTGCCATCAGTGATGGAGTCGATGAGCAGTTCTTC

J: TRBJ2-5
D: NA
size: many
V: TRBV14
CDR3: CASSQEGGSSTALQETQYF
DNA: TGTGCCAGCAGCCAGGAGGGGGGGTCGAGCACCGCCCTCCAAGAGACCCAGTACTTC

J: TRBJ1-4
D: NA
size: NA
V: TRBV7-9
CDR3: CASSGRGSSDEKLFF
DNA: TGTGCCAGCAGCGGCAGGGGTAGTAGTGATGAAAAACTGTTTTTT

J: TRBJ2-3
D: NA
size: NA
V: TRBV12-2
CDR3: CASRPDRAPYTDTQYF
DNA: TGTGCAAGTCGCCCGGACAGGGCCCCTTACACAGATACGCAGTATTTT

J: TRBJ1-2
D: NA
size: few
V: TRBV30
CDR3: CAWSGRNYGYTF
DNA: TGTGCCTGGAGCGGTAGGAACTATGGCTACACCTTC

J: TRBJ2-5
D: TRBD1
size: NA
V: TRBV7-8
CDR3: CASSLFGTDRKETQYF
DNA: TGTGCCAGCAGCCTGTTTGGGACAGATAGAAAAGAGACCCAGTACTTC

J: TRBJ2-3
D: TRBD2
size: many
V: TRBV12-5
CDR3: CASGLVWTSGVEDTQYF
DNA: TGTGCTAGTGGTTTGGTATGGACTAGCGGAGTGGAGGATACGCAGTATTTT

J: TRBJ2-1
D: TRBD2
size: many
V: TRBV7-2
CDR3: CASSPPGLAGGGGFF
DNA: TGTGCCAGCAGCCCCCCAGGACTAGCGGGGGGCGGGGGGTTCTTC

J: TRBJ2-7
D: NA
size: few
V: TRBV6-5
CDR3: CASSYDGNRAEQYF
DNA: TGTGCCAGCAGTTACGATGGGAACAGGGCCGAGCAGTACTTC

J: TRBJ2-3
D: TRBD2
size: many
V: TRBV7-2
CDR3: CASSLESSGGADTQYF
DNA: TGTGCCAGCAGCTTAGAGAGTAGCGGGGGGGCAGATACGCAGTATTTT

J: TRBJ2-3
D: TRBD2
size: NA
V: TRBV20-1
CDR3: CSATPGTSDRDTQYF
DNA: TGCAGTGCCACTCCCGGGACTAGCGATCGGGATACGCAGTATTTT

J: TRBJ2-5
D: TRBD2
size: many
V: TRBV4-1
CDR3: CASSQEEAGGLETQYF
DNA: TGCGCCAGCAGCCAAGAAGAGGCGGGGGGGCTGGAGACCCAGTACTTC

J: TRBJ2-7
D: TRBD1
size: NA
V: TRBV2
CDR3: CASRAGDRASYEQYF
DNA: TGTGCCAGCAGAGCCGGGGACAGGGCATCCTACGAGCAGTACTTC

J: TRBJ2-6
D: NA
size: many
V: TRBV27
CDR3: CASSLRGRGTGANVLTF
DNA: TGTGCCAGCAGTTTGAGGGGGCGCGGGACTGGGGCCAACGTCCTGACTTTC

J: TRBJ2-1
D: TRBD2
size: many
V: TRBV6-2/TRBV6-3
CDR3: CASKRGVGNEQFF
DNA: TGTGCCAGCAAGCGGGGGGTTGGCAATGAGCAGTTCTTC

J: TRBJ2-7
D: TRBD1
size: many
V: TRBV11-2
CDR3: CASSFSDRAYEQYF
DNA: TGTGCCAGCAGCTTCAGCGACAGGGCCTACGAGCAGTACTTC

J: TRBJ1-2
D: NA
size: few
V: TRBV7-2
CDR3: CASSLEQPRHGYTF
DNA: TGTGCCAGCAGCTTAGAACAACCACGTCATGGCTACACCTTC

J: TRBJ2-7
D: NA
size: many
V: TRBV6-5
CDR3: CASTTRSRVYEQYF
DNA: TGTGCCAGCACTACGCGATCCAGGGTTTACGAGCAGTACTTC

J: TRBJ1-5
D: TRBD1
size: many
V: TRBV10-3
CDR3: CAISETGQASNQPQHF
DNA: TGTGCCATCAGTGAGACGGGACAGGCTAGCAATCAGCCCCAGCATTTT

J: TRBJ2-3
D: TRBD1
size: medium-sized
V: TRBV7-9
CDR3: CASSFSAGGFGSTDTQYF
DNA: TGTGCCAGCAGCTTTTCGGCAGGGGGCTTCGGTAGCACAGATACGCAGTATTTT

J: TRBJ2-1
D: NA
size: many
V: TRBV12-3/TRBV12-4
CDR3: CASSLRGPAYNEQFF
DNA: TGTGCCAGCAGTTTGCGGGGGCCAGCCTACAATGAGCAGTTCTTC

J: TRBJ1-5
D: NA
size: NA
V: TRBV12-3/TRBV12-4
CDR3: CASSLDEGQPQHF
DNA: TGTGCCAGCAGTCTGGATGAGGGGCAGCCCCAGCATTTT

J: TRBJ1-1
D: NA
size: few
V: TRBV18
CDR3: CASLQGRDTEAFF
DNA: TGTGCCAGCTTACAGGGACGGGACACTGAAGCTTTCTTT

J: TRBJ2-1
D: TRBD1
size: many
V: TRBV11-2
CDR3: CASSSDRGFNEQFF
DNA: TGTGCCAGCAGCTCGGACAGGGGGTTCAATGAGCAGTTCTTC

J: TRBJ2-3
D: TRBD1
size: many
V: TRBV12-3/TRBV12-4
CDR3: CASGTGQGVTDTQYF
DNA: TGTGCCAGCGGCACCGGACAGGGTGTCACAGATACGCAGTATTTT

J: TRBJ2-1
D: NA
size: many
V: TRBV7-2
CDR3: CASSLRRGGRDNEQFF
DNA: TGTGCCAGCAGCTTACGCCGTGGGGGCCGGGACAATGAGCAGTTCTTC

J: TRBJ2-5
D: NA
size: few
V: TRBV19
CDR3: CASSISDQETQYF
DNA: TGTGCCAGTAGTATTTCGGATCAAGAGACCCAGTACTTC

J: TRBJ1-6
D: NA
size: many
V: TRBV18
CDR3: CASSPVRVSPLHF
DNA: TGTGCCAGCTCACCCGTCAGGGTCTCACCCCTCCACTTT

J: TRBJ1-1
D: NA
size: NA
V: TRBV12-3/TRBV12-4
CDR3: CASSDLDLFHVAFF
DNA: TGTGCCAGCAGTGACCTTGACTTGTTCCATGTGGCTTTCTTT

J: TRBJ2-1
D: NA
size: few
V: TRBV2
CDR3: CASTVDNEQFF
DNA: TGTGCCAGCACTGTCGACAATGAGCAGTTCTTC

J: TRBJ2-4
D: TRBD1
size: few
V: TRBV6-6
CDR3: CASSSQQGGRDIQYF
DNA: TGTGCCAGCAGTTCCCAACAGGGGGGAAGGGACATTCAGTACTTC